Shown below are 5 T cell receptor beta chains from a single sample sequenced in a study of cytomegalovirus exposure and HLA in healthy donors. The PCR employed 60 Vbeta primers together with 13 Jbeta primers. TCRdb's table, derived via immunoSEQ multiplex PCR, lists solely in-frame clones and lacks some. The sample records about 140,000 clones, around four fifths being singletons. The sample consisted of PBMCs. The receptors were sampled from a woman in her 40s in good health and CMV-seronegative.

The chain has TRBV10-3 and TRBJ2-7, with 11 nucleotides matching TRBD2. The CDR3 loop spans 14 amino acids. Germline CDR1 is ENHRY and CDR2 is SYGVKD. Trimming removed 1 base from V and 4 bases from J; junction bases left unmatched: 0. The DNA of the CDR3 is TGTGCCATCAGTGAGTGGACTAGCGGGTACGAGCAGTACTTC. Its translation is CAISEWTSGYEQYF.

The J gene is TRBJ2-1, the V gene TRBV28; possible D gene TRBD1, 6 bases. Germline lookup yields CDR1 MDHEN and CDR2 SYDVKM. V was cut by 5 bases and J by 0 bases, with 17 bases left in between. This CDR3 region has 17 residues. The CDR3 is CASSHGYQGISYNEQFF. CDR3 sequence (DNA): TGTGCCAGCAGTCATGGTTATCAGGGGATCTCCTACAATGAGCAGTTCTTC.

V gene TRBV19 combines with J gene TRBJ1-2; 12 bases match TRBD1. With V trimmed by 8 bases and J by 5 bases, 3 bases remained unmatched. This CDR3 contains 13 residues. Germline lookup yields CDR1 LNHDA and CDR2 SQIVND (reference sequence). For the CDR3, the DNA is TGTGCCAGTTGGGACAGGGGGCTGTATGGCTACACCTTC. Translated, it gives CASWDRGLYGYTF.

This rearrangement joins TRBV19 to TRBJ2-3; TRBD2 agrees at 8 bases. V trimming: 5 bases; J trimming: 1 base; junction bases outside the gene matches: 8. This CDR3 has 16 residues. CDR1 and CDR2 (germline): LNHDA, SQIVND (reference sequence). CDR3 sequence: CASSRLAGLGTDTQYF. DNA of the CDR3: TGTGCCAGTAGTCGATTAGCGGGACTGGGCACAGATACGCAGTATTTT.

The chain recombines TRBV23-1 with TRBJ2-5, with 7 bases identical to TRBD1. The J call could be wrong; TRBJ2-7 is a better fit for the DNA end. TRBV23-1 is treated as an ORF (open reading frame) with a function not yet certain. The CDR3 sequence is 13 residues long. The CDR3 is CASSRDRGYEQYF. The CDR3 DNA reads TGCGCCAGCAGCCGGGACAGAGGCTACGAGCAGTACTTC.